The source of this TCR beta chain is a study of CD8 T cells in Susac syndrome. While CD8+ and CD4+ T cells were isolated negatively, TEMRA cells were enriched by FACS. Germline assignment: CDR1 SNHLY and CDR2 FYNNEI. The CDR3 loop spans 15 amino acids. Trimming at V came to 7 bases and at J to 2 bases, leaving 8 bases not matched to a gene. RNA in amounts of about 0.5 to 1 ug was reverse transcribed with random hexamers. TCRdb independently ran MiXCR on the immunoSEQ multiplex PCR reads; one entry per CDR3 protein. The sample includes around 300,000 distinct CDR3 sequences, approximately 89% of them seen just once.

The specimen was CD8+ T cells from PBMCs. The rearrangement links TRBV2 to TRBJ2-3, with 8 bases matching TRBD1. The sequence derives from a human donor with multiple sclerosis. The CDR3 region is CASKGQGRTTDTQYF. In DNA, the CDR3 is TGTGCCAGCAAAGGACAGGGAAGAACCACAGATACGCAGTATTTT.